Described below is a single T cell receptor (beta chain) sequence and its context. These data originate in a study of blood T cell repertoires in COVID-19. Overall study context: The cDNA or gDNA used as material had been derived from T cells, B-cell-depleted T cells, or PBMCs.

Germline assignment: CDR1 LNHNV and CDR2 YYDKDF (reference sequence). V dropped 1 base and J dropped 2 bases, with 12 bases sitting between them. This CDR3 region has 15 residues. Membership in each cohort depended on participant-reported clinical history. The protocol was immunoSEQ multiplex PCR, while the TCRdb copy is restricted to in-frame clones and leaves out a portion. The data hold 120,000 to 150,000 clones, with about four fifths observed a single time. This TCR came from a man in his forties or fifties with acute COVID-19. The chain carries TRBV15 and TRBJ2-7, with D possibly TRBD2 on 5 matching bases. The sample taken for sequencing was PBMCs or T cells enriched from blood (not recorded which). CDR3 in DNA: TGTGCCACCAGCAGAGCAGGACGGGGAACCTACGAGCAGTACTTC. Residues: CATSRAGRGTYEQYF.